What follows are 30 T cell receptor beta chains derived from one specimen sequenced in a study of T cell clonotyping in hematopoietic cell transplantation. As for time point: recipient sample about 28 days before transplant, after cytoreduction. The table came from immunoSEQ multiplex PCR; TCRdb's copy has only in-frame clones and leaves some out. The table records around 37,000 clones, about 85% of them present only once. The sequencing here drew on peripheral blood mononuclear cells, taken before stem cell transplant. All receptors derive from a man aged 55 to 69 with acute myeloid leukemia. Some clones in this sample may be carry-over from other donors' samples.

The chain is built from TRBV5-1 and TRBJ2-3; tentatively, D is TRBD2 (5 bases). This CDR3 contains 12 residues. Germline-derived CDR1 and CDR2 are SGHRS and YFSETQ. V shed 4 bases and J shed 3 bases, with 6 bases lying between them. Here the CDR3 DNA reads TGCGCCAGCAGCCGGGGTACAGATACGCAGTATTTT. This sequence encodes CASSRGTDTQYF.

The genes are TRBV2 and TRBJ1-5; D unresolved. The CDR3 has 13 amino acids. Per germline, CDR1 SNHLY and CDR2 FYNNEI. With 3 bases removed from V and 2 bases from J, the gap between germline ends came to 5 bases. The CDR3: CASSEVRNQPQHF. DNA of the CDR3: TGTGCCAGCAGTGAGGTCCGCAATCAGCCCCAGCATTTT.

The chain has TRBV11-3 and TRBJ2-3; 7 bases match TRBD1. The ends lost 4 bases at V and 0 bases at J; junction bases unmatched: 10. CDR1 SGHNT and CDR2 YENEEA come from the germline V gene. This CDR3 comprises 17 residues. The CDR3 here is CASSWGQILPSTDTQYF. The DNA of the CDR3 is TGTGCCAGCAGCTGGGGACAGATCCTCCCTAGCACAGATACGCAGTATTTT.

Comments on this clone: Compared with germline, one end of the junction differs, possibly owing to a read error. The CDR3 DNA sequence: TGTGCTAGCAGCTTAGCCGGAGGTACCGCTACGCAGTATTTT. Protein: CASSLAGGTATQYF. V usage is TRBV7-7 and J usage is TRBJ2-3, with a tentative D call TRBD2 (5 bases). This CDR3 spans 14 amino acids. CDR1 and CDR2 (germline): SSHAT, FNYEAQ (reference sequence). Using reference TRBV7-7 and TRBJ2-3 for the parts outside the CDR3, the full variable domain is GAGVSQSPRYKVTKRGQDVTLRCDPISSHATLYWYQQALGQGPEFLTYFNYEAQPDKSGLPSDRFSAERPEGSISTLTIQRTEQRDSAMYRCASSLAGGTATQYFGPGTRLTVL.

In its sample, this clone was seen once. The chain is built from TRBV19 and TRBJ2-5; perhaps TRBD1 as D (5 bases). V was trimmed by 7 bases and J by 0 bases, leaving 12 bases between them. CDR1 is LNHDA, CDR2 SQIVND, per germline (reference sequence). The length of the CDR3 is 14 residues. The CDR3 sequence is CASNPDTYQETQYF. In nucleotides, the CDR3 is TGTGCCAGTAACCCGGACACCTACCAAGAGACCCAGTACTTC.

J is TRBJ1-2 and V is TRBV7-8; D unresolved. CDR1 is SGHVS, CDR2 FQNEAQ, per germline. Trimming left V 1 base short and J 2 bases short, with 8 bases between. The CDR3 totals 14 residues. CDR3 sequence: CASSLGSVNYGYTF. CDR3 bases: TGTGCCAGCAGCTTAGGTTCCGTGAACTATGGCTACACCTTC.

The gene calls are TRBV28 and TRBJ2-1, with 12 bases matching TRBD2. Germline values: CDR1 MDHEN, CDR2 SYDVKM. V shed 2 bases and J 7 bases; nucleotides not matched to a gene: 9. The CDR3 is made up of 17 amino acids. The CDR3 loop is CASSLTASGGVGNEQFF. CDR3 bases: TGTGCCAGCAGTTTAACGGCTAGCGGGGGGGTAGGGAATGAGCAGTTCTTC.

J is TRBJ2-7 and V is TRBV27, with TRBD1 identical over 10 bases. There are 17 residues in the CDR3. Trimming removed 0 bases from V and 3 bases from J; junction bases left unmatched: 8. Germline V gene data show CDR1 as MNHEY and CDR2 as SMNVEV (reference sequence). CDR3: CASSLSFETGGGYEQYF. The CDR3 coding sequence is TGTGCCAGCAGTTTATCGTTTGAGACAGGGGGCGGCTACGAGCAGTACTTC.

The rearrangement links TRBV5-1 to TRBJ1-1, with TRBD1 matching 7 bases. The CDR3 runs 15 residues. Trimming removed 6 bases from V and 3 bases from J; junction bases left unmatched: 11. Germline V lookup: CDR1 SGHRS, CDR2 YFSETQ. The CDR3, as DNA: TGCGCCAGCATCCGTCCAGGGGGAAAGCACACTGAAGCTTTCTTT. This codes for CASIRPGGKHTEAFF.

This clone has just one count. This chain links TRBV30 with TRBJ1-2; no reliable D call. Trimming cost V 2 bases and J 6 bases, with 16 bases left between them. This CDR3 is built from 14 residues. CDR1 and CDR2 (germline): GTSNPN, SVGIG (reference sequence). CDR3 in DNA: TGTGCCTGGAGTCTTTCCATAAGAACTCATGGCTACACCTTC. Translating gives CAWSLSIRTHGYTF.

The chain links TRBV6-1 to TRBJ1-2; D not resolved. CDR3 size: 18 residues. Trimming took off 1 base at V and 0 bases at J, with 18 bases between the two ends. Germline V CDR1 and CDR2: MNHNS, SASEGT. The CDR3 DNA is TGTGCCAGCAGTGAAGTAGTGTTGGGAAGTAGGCCTAACTATGGCTACACCTTC. Amino acid sequence: CASSEVVLGSRPNYGYTF.

The chain recombines TRBV2 with TRBJ2-7; tentative D call: TRBD2 (5 bases). V was cut by 6 bases and J by 6 bases, with 15 bases left in between. This CDR3 is built from 13 residues. The germline gives CDR1 SNHLY, CDR2 FYNNEI. The CDR3 DNA is TGTGCCAGCAGGATGGCGGGCCTGGCCGAGCAGTACTTC. Its protein product is CASRMAGLAEQYF.

The chain joins TRBV25-1 to TRBJ2-2, with D possibly matching TRBD1 (5 bases). This CDR3 comprises 14 residues. V dropped 5 bases and J dropped 5 bases, with 12 bases sitting between them. CDR1 and CDR2 from the germline V gene are MGHDK and SYGVNS. The chain's CDR3 is CASSKQVTTGELFF. CDR3 coding DNA: TGTGCCAGCAGTAAACAGGTCACTACCGGGGAGCTGTTTTTT.

V is TRBV7-2 and J is TRBJ1-6; 7 bases fit TRBD1. Germline V CDR1 and CDR2: SGHTA, FQGNSA. V shed 6 bases and J 7 bases; nucleotides not matched to a gene: 6. This CDR3 is 14 amino acids long. This CDR3 is CASSSGTVNSPLHF. DNA for the CDR3: TGTGCCAGCAGTTCCGGGACAGTAAATTCACCCCTCCACTTT.

V gene TRBV10-3 combines with J gene TRBJ2-5; 11 bases fit TRBD2. The junction had 0 bases not matched to a gene; V was cut back by 8 bases and J by 4 bases. The CDR3 is made up of 12 amino acids. Germline lookup yields CDR1 ENHRY and CDR2 SYGVKD. CDR3 nucleotides: TGTGCCATCGGGACTAGCGGAGAGACCCAGTACTTC. Its translation: CAIGTSGETQYF.

For the CDR3, the DNA is TGTGCCAGTAGTGGCGGTGGGCAGATCCACACCTTC. It yields the protein CASSGGGQIHTF. V and J are TRBV19 and TRBJ1-2; D remains ambiguous. This CDR3 spans 12 amino acids. Germline assignment: CDR1 LNHDA and CDR2 SQIVND (reference sequence). Trimming removed 5 bases at V and 12 bases at J, with 16 bases between.

V gene TRBV7-3 combines with J gene TRBJ2-3; 12 bases align to TRBD2. CDR3 size: 16 residues. The germline gives CDR1 SGHTA, CDR2 FQGTGA. V dropped 2 bases and J dropped 6; count of bases not matched to a gene: 6. The CDR3 is CASSLQGLAGGDTQYF. In DNA form, the CDR3 reads TGTGCCAGCAGCTTACAGGGCCTAGCGGGGGGGGATACGCAGTATTTT. The full variable domain, in which reference TRBV7-3 and TRBJ2-3 provide the parts outside the CDR3, is GAGVSQTPSNKVTEKGKYVELRCDPISGHTALYWYRQSLGQGPEFLIYFQGTGAADDSGLPNDRFFAVRPEGSVSTLKIQRTERGDSAVYLCASSLQGLAGGDTQYFGPGTRLTVL.

V gene TRBV29-1 combines with J gene TRBJ1-1; tentative D call: TRBD1 (6 bases). V lost 5 bases and J lost 6, with 19 bases in between. This CDR3 region has 14 residues. The V gene's germline CDR1 is SQVTM and CDR2 ANQGSEA. CDR3 bases: TGCAGCGTTCTACGGGGGGGCCTAAGGGCTGAAGCTTTCTTT. Protein product: CSVLRGGLRAEAFF. Complete variable domain (other parts from reference TRBV29-1 and TRBJ1-1): SAVISQKPSRDICQRGTSLTIQCQVDSQVTMMFWYRQQPGQSLTLIATANQGSEATYESGFVIDKFPISRPNLTFSTLTVSNMSPEDSSIYLCSVLRGGLRAEAFFGQGTRLTVV.

The V call is TRBV6-6, the J call TRBJ2-2, with 9 bases fitting TRBD1. J gave up 4 bases and V 5 bases, and 8 bases lay outside the gene matches. The germline gives CDR1 MNHNY, CDR2 SVGAGI (reference sequence). The CDR3 runs 16 residues. Here the CDR3 reads CASSRSQGAGTGELFF. CDR3 DNA: TGTGCCAGCAGTCGATCACAGGGGGCTGGCACCGGGGAGCTGTTTTTT.

A note on this clone: A read error may produce the germline difference seen at one junction end. This chain connects TRBV27 to TRBJ1-2; 11 bases line up with TRBD1. The germline V gene has CDR1 MNHEY and CDR2 SMNVEV (reference sequence). The CDR3 runs 14 residues. The CDR3 loop is CASSLGTGGDGYTF. In nucleotides, the CDR3 is TGTGCCAGCAGTCTAGGGACAGGGGGAGATGGTTACACCTTC.

The rearrangement links TRBV5-1 to TRBJ1-3, with unresolved D. V lost 0 bases to trimming and J lost 6 bases, with 13 bases between them. There are 15 residues in the CDR3. Looked up from germline, CDR1 is SGHRS and CDR2 is YFSETQ. The CDR3 nucleotides read TGCGCCAGCAGCTTGGTGGTCGGCGGAGAAAACACCATATATTTT. This encodes CASSLVVGGENTIYF.

The chain couples TRBV7-6 to TRBJ1-2, with 10 bases matching TRBD1. The germline V gene encodes CDR1 SGHVS and CDR2 FNYEAQ. Trimming removed 5 bases from V and 2 bases from J; junction bases left unmatched: 2. The CDR3 totals 14 residues. CDR3 region: CASSPDRGNYGYTF. In DNA, the CDR3 is TGTGCCAGCAGCCCGGACAGGGGGAACTATGGCTACACCTTC.

The chain is built from TRBV6-5 and TRBJ1-6; D gene ambiguous. The V end lost 3 bases, the J end lost 7 bases, and 10 bases lay between the germline ends. This CDR3 has 14 amino acids. Germline lookup yields CDR1 MNHEY and CDR2 SVGAGI. As DNA, the CDR3 is TGTGCCAGCAGTTATTTGGGCGGGAATTCACCCCTCCACTTT. It specifies CASSYLGGNSPLHF.

This chain links TRBV21-1 with TRBJ1-2. TRBV21-1 is recorded as a pseudogene. The CDR3 covers 13 residues. CDR3: CASSGGGNYGYTF. Written as DNA, the CDR3 is TGTGCCAGCAGCGGCGGCGGGAACTATGGCTACACCTTC.

The chain couples TRBV6-6 to TRBJ1-2, with D tentatively TRBD1 (5 bases). CDR3 length: 14 amino acids. CDR1 is MNHNY and CDR2 is SVGAGI in the germline V gene (reference sequence). V was pared by 5 bases and J by 2 bases, with 12 bases between. CDR3 coding DNA: TGTGCCAGCAGTACCGGCGGGGACAACTATGGCTACACCTTC. Translating gives CASSTGGDNYGYTF.

The genes are TRBV28 and TRBJ2-7; 9 bases are a match to TRBD1. Germline CDR1 and CDR2: MDHEN and SYDVKM. This CDR3 has 15 residues. After removal of 6 bases from V and 8 bases from J, the junction contained 14 bases not matched to a gene. This CDR3 reads CASSTPGTGTLKQYF. Written as DNA, the CDR3 is TGTGCCAGCAGCACCCCCGGGACAGGGACCCTAAAGCAGTACTTC.

The chain recombines TRBV7-2 with TRBJ2-7; a weak D match, TRBD1 (6 bases). Germline CDR1 and CDR2: SGHTA and FQGNSA. V lost 5 bases and J lost 0, with 14 bases in between. The CDR3 has 15 residues. The CDR3 is CASSADSYFSYEQYF. The CDR3 region has the DNA TGTGCCAGCAGCGCGGACAGCTATTTCTCCTACGAGCAGTACTTC. Together with reference TRBV7-2 and TRBJ2-7, the CDR3 gives the full variable domain: GAGVSQSPSNKVTEKGKDVELRCDPISGHTALYWYRQSLGQGLEFLIYFQGNSAPDKSGLPSDRFSAERTGGSVSTLTIQRTQQEDSAVYLCASSADSYFSYEQYFGPGTRLTVT.

This clone was seen just once. This chain joins TRBV4-1 and TRBJ1-5; D perhaps matches TRBD1 (5 bases). Germline CDR1 MGHRA, CDR2 YSYEKL. Trimming pared 3 bases from V and 2 bases from J, leaving 8 bases between. This CDR3 is built from 14 residues. The DNA of the CDR3 is TGCGCCAGCAGCCAGATAGGGGGCAATCAGCCCCAGCATTTT. Its protein is CASSQIGGNQPQHF.

The chain has TRBV19 and TRBJ1-1; 12 nucleotides match TRBD1. V dropped 5 bases and J dropped 6; count of bases not matched to a gene: 7. CDR3 length equals 15 residues. Germline V lookup: CDR1 LNHDA, CDR2 SQIVND (reference sequence). The CDR3 loop is CASSSGQGAHAEAFF. In DNA form, the CDR3 reads TGTGCCAGTAGTTCGGGACAGGGGGCGCACGCTGAAGCTTTCTTT.

This clone was seen only once. This chain uses TRBV29-1 with TRBJ2-4; tentatively, D is TRBD1 or TRBD2 (5 bases each). Germline V gene lookup returns CDR1 SQVTM and CDR2 ANQGSEA. The CDR3 spans 13 residues. The V end was cut by 2 bases, the J end by 5 bases, with 10 bases between. The CDR3 DNA reads as TGCAGCGTTGAACCCGGGACCCAAAACATTCAGTACTTC. This sequence encodes CSVEPGTQNIQYF.